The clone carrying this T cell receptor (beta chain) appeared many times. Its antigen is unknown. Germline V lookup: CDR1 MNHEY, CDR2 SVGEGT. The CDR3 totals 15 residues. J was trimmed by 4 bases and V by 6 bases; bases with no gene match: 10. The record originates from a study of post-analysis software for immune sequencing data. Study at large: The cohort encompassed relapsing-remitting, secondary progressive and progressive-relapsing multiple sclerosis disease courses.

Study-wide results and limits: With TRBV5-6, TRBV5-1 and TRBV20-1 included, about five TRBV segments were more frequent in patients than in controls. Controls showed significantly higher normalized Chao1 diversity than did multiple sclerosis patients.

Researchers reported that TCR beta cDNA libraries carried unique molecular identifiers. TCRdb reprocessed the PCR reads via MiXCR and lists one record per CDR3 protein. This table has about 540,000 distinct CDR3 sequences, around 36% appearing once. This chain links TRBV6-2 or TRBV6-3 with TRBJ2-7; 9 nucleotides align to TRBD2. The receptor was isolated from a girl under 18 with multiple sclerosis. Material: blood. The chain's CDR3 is CASRPQWTSAYEQYF. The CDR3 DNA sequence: TGTGCCAGCAGACCTCAATGGACTAGCGCTTACGAGCAGTACTTC.